Shown below are 20 T cell receptor beta chains from a single sample sequenced in a study of control samples from healthy donors and cancer patients. Clones were sequenced by immunoSEQ multiplex PCR, and TCRdb holds only the in-frame ones, with some missing. The sample shows about 94,000 clones, approximately 90% of them seen only once. The sequenced material came from blood. These receptors came from a woman aged 18-29 years in good health.

This chain uses TRBV25-1 with TRBJ2-2; no clear D. CDR1 is MGHDK and CDR2 is SYGVNS in the germline V gene. Trimming took off 3 bases at V and 2 bases at J, with 7 bases between the two ends. This CDR3 has 14 amino acids. In DNA form, the CDR3 reads TGTGCCAGCAGTGATGGTGTTAACACCGGGGAGCTGTTTTTT. It is translated as CASSDGVNTGELFF.

The chain uses TRBV24-1 and TRBJ1-4; 8 nucleotides line up with TRBD1. The germline gives CDR1 KGHDR, CDR2 SFDVKD. V shed 4 bases and J 6 bases; nucleotides not matched to a gene: 3. The CDR3 length is 14 residues. CDR3 sequence (DNA): TGTGCCACCAGTGAGACAGGGGCTCATGAAAAACTGTTTTTT. Encoded protein: CATSETGAHEKLFF.

About this clone itself: The junction differs from germline at one of its ends, possibly a read error. CDR3 protein: CASSSLLKRGGLVF. In DNA, the CDR3 is TGTGCCAGCAGCTCCTTATTGAAGCGGGGAGGATTGGTCTTC. This chain joins TRBV11-2 and TRBJ2-1; 7 bases fit TRBD2. CDR1 and CDR2 from the germline V gene are SGHAT and FQNNGV. There are 14 residues in the CDR3.

The V and J genes are TRBV2 and TRBJ2-4, with a weak D call TRBD2 (6 bases). CDR3 size: 17 residues. V lost 7 bases to trimming and J lost 4 bases, with 23 bases between them. The germline CDR1 and CDR2 sequences are SNHLY and FYNNEI. CDR3 in DNA: TGTGCCAGCATCATGAGGGACCCGGGACTCAATAAAAACATTCAGTACTTC. As protein: CASIMRDPGLNKNIQYF.

This clone has only one observation. The gene calls are TRBV2 and TRBJ2-1, with 10 bases that match TRBD2. V dropped 10 bases and J dropped 6; count of bases not matched to a gene: 9. Germline assignment: CDR1 SNHLY and CDR2 FYNNEI. The CDR3 has 14 residues. The chain's CDR3 is CATQRAGGRNEQFF. CDR3 in DNA: TGTGCCACCCAGCGAGCGGGGGGGCGCAATGAGCAGTTCTTC.

The V and J genes are TRBV5-1 and TRBJ2-1; D tentatively reads TRBD1 or TRBD2 (6 bases each). This CDR3 spans 14 amino acids. Looked up from germline, CDR1 is SGHRS and CDR2 is YFSETQ. V lost 2 bases and J lost 7, with 13 bases in between. The CDR3 sequence is CASSFGGGKNEQFF. Written as DNA, the CDR3 is TGCGCCAGCAGCTTTGGAGGGGGTAAGAATGAGCAGTTCTTC.

CDR3 protein: CASLPWKPNEKLFF. In DNA, the CDR3 is TGTGCCAGCTTACCCTGGAAACCTAATGAAAAACTGTTTTTT. This chain joins TRBV6-7 and TRBJ1-4; D not certain. TRBV6-7 is recorded as an ORF, its role being uncertain. V lost 8 bases, J lost 3 bases, and 13 bases lay in between. The CDR3 length is 14 residues.

The CDR3: CASSFVVADSETQYF. CDR3 nucleotide sequence: TGCGCCAGCAGCTTCGTCGTGGCAGATTCAGAGACCCAGTACTTC. This rearrangement joins TRBV5-1 to TRBJ2-5; D remains ambiguous. Germline-derived CDR1 and CDR2 are SGHRS and YFSETQ. This CDR3 comprises 15 residues. Trimming shortened V by 2 bases and J by 4 bases, and 15 bases separated the two germline ends.

The rearrangement joins TRBV9 to TRBJ2-2, with D possibly TRBD1 on 7 matching bases. Trimming pared 0 bases from V and 6 bases from J, leaving 15 bases between. The CDR3 is 16 amino acids. Germline V gives CDR1 SGDLS, CDR2 YYNGEE. CDR3 nucleotide sequence: TGTGCCAGCAGCGTAGCGGCAGGGGGACTTGCCGGGGAGCTGTTTTTT. The encoded protein is CASSVAAGGLAGELFF.

The V and J genes are TRBV21-1 and TRBJ1-1; TRBD1 is the table's D call, not checked against the DNA. TRBV21-1 is deemed a pseudogene. This CDR3 has 10 residues. In DNA, the CDR3 is TGTGCCAGCAGCGGGGCAGGGGACCTCTTT. It codes for CASSGAGDLF.

This chain uses TRBV2 with TRBJ2-5; D is unresolved. CDR3 length: 11 residues. Trimming removed 4 bases at V and 1 base at J, with 1 base between. In germline, CDR1 is SNHLY, CDR2 FYNNEI. The CDR3, as DNA: TGTGCCAGCAGTGTCCAAGAGACCCAGTACTTC. Translation: CASSVQETQYF. Using reference TRBV2 and TRBJ2-5 for the parts outside the CDR3, the full variable domain is EPEVTQTPSHQVTQMGQEVILRCVPISNHLYFYWYRQILGQKVEFLVSFYNNEISEKSEIFDDQFSVERPDGSNFTLKIRSTKLEDSAMYFCASSVQETQYFGPGTRLLVL.

This rearrangement joins TRBV7-6 to TRBJ2-1, with D maybe TRBD2 (8 bases). Germline V gene data show CDR1 as SGHVS and CDR2 as FNYEAQ. The V end was cut by 4 bases, the J end by 4 bases, with 14 bases between. The CDR3 covers 15 residues. Here the CDR3 reads CASSSGGTVYNEQFF. DNA of the CDR3: TGTGCCAGCAGCTCGGGAGGGACAGTATACAATGAGCAGTTCTTC.

The V gene is TRBV6-6, the J gene TRBJ1-1, with D perhaps TRBD1 (6 bases). Per the germline V gene, CDR1 is MNHNY and CDR2 is SVGAGI (reference sequence). V lost 5 bases and J 1 base, leaving 11 bases between the germline ends. The CDR3 has 14 residues. In DNA form, the CDR3 reads TGTGCCAGCAGTAGTGGCAGGGGGAACACTGAAGCTTTCTTT. It yields the protein CASSSGRGNTEAFF.

The V call is TRBV27, the J call TRBJ1-2; TRBD1 matches at 7 bases. Germline lookup yields CDR1 MNHEY and CDR2 SMNVEV (reference sequence). The CDR3 loop spans 17 amino acids. With 2 bases clipped from V and 0 bases from J, the junction kept 9 bases outside the gene matches. The CDR3 loop is CASSLVGTAYANYGYTF. The CDR3, as DNA: TGTGCCAGCAGTTTAGTTGGGACAGCGTACGCTAACTATGGCTACACCTTC.

The rearrangement links TRBV19 to TRBJ2-7, with 11 positions matching TRBD2. Germline assignment: CDR1 LNHDA and CDR2 SQIVND (reference sequence). The V gene end was trimmed by 1 base and the J gene end by 6 bases; junction bases not matched to a gene: 29. The CDR3 runs to 23 residues. The CDR3: CASSIGLAGGRSFGRRIFGEQYF. For the CDR3, the DNA is TGTGCCAGTAGTATAGGGCTAGCGGGGGGTCGTTCTTTCGGGAGAAGGATCTTCGGCGAGCAGTACTTC.

The CDR3 here is CASSGLGDGYTF. CDR3 nucleotide sequence: TGTGCCAGCTCAGGACTGGGAGACGGCTACACCTTC. This sequence joins TRBV18 and TRBJ1-2; no clear D. The length of the CDR3 is 12 residues. Looked up from germline, CDR1 is KGHSH and CDR2 is LQKENI. V lost 5 bases and J lost 8, with 12 bases in between.

The gene calls are TRBV7-9 and TRBJ1-4; 7 bases align to TRBD1. CDR1 SEHNR and CDR2 FQNEAQ come from the germline V gene (reference sequence). This CDR3 contains 15 residues. Trimming removed 4 bases from V and 5 bases from J; junction bases left unmatched: 7. Here the CDR3 DNA reads TGTGCCAGCAGCTCTCGGACAGGCGGGAATGAAAAACTGTTTTTT. It yields the protein CASSSRTGGNEKLFF.

The chain combines TRBV19 with TRBJ1-5, with D perhaps TRBD1 (6 bases). Germline V gene data show CDR1 as LNHDA and CDR2 as SQIVND (reference sequence). V lost 6 bases and J 5 bases, leaving 11 bases between the germline ends. The length of the CDR3 is 13 residues. The CDR3 DNA is TGTGCCAGTAGGGGCAGGGGCGATCAGCCCCAGCATTTT. It specifies CASRGRGDQPQHF.

This chain links TRBV6-1 with TRBJ1-3; 8 nucleotides match TRBD1. The CDR3 spans 17 residues. The trim removed 1 base at V and 4 bases at J, leaving 9 bases unmatched. Germline V lookup: CDR1 MNHNS, CDR2 SASEGT. The CDR3 sequence: CASSEGPGTGLGNTIYF. DNA for the CDR3: TGTGCCAGCAGTGAAGGGCCCGGGACAGGCCTAGGAAACACCATATATTTT.

The chain carries TRBV2 and TRBJ1-5, with TRBD1 matching over 7 bases. The CDR3 has 14 amino acids. Germline CDR1 reads SNHLY; CDR2 reads FYNNEI. After removal of 3 bases from V and 3 bases from J, the junction contained 2 bases not matched to a gene. For the CDR3, the DNA is TGTGCCAGCAGTGAGGGACAGTCCAATCAGCCCCAGCATTTT. It specifies CASSEGQSNQPQHF.